This entry lists 5 T cell receptor beta chains sequenced from one sample in a study of CD8 T cells in ankylosing spondylitis. Whole-study results and caveats: In ankylosing spondylitis blood, a motif of roughly eight highly homologous TCR beta variants appeared characteristic.

MiXCR was run by TCRdb on the 5' RACE reads, yielding one entry per CDR3 protein. The sample carries more than 400,000 distinct CDR3 sequences, over 4% recorded once. These TCRs are of unknown antigen specificity. Sequencing used blood, either unsorted or a sorted T cell fraction (not recorded which). These receptors originate from a male donor with ankylosing spondylitis.

This clonotype showed up just a few times. This may stem from a read error, because a much larger clone lies one nucleotide away. J is TRBJ2-7 and V is TRBV20-1, with TRBD1 identical over 8 bases. The CDR3 has 12 residues. The germline gives CDR1 DFQATT, CDR2 SNEGSKA (reference sequence). V was clipped by 4 bases and J by 2 bases; unmatched bases: 1. The DNA for the CDR3 is TGCAGTGCTAAACAGGGGGCCTACGAGCAGTACTTC. Translation gives CSAKQGAYEQYF.

The chain recombines TRBV18 with TRBJ2-3; D not resolved. Trimming stripped 4 bases from V and 2 bases from J, with 7 bases between. From germline, CDR1 is KGHSH and CDR2 LQKENI. The CDR3 consists of 13 residues. Written as DNA, the CDR3 is TGTGCCAGCTCACAGTTAACCACAGATACGCAGTATTTT. The encoded protein is CASSQLTTDTQYF.

The CDR3, as DNA: TGTGCCAGCAGTTACTTGGGACAGATCTACGAGCAGTACTTC. Its translation is CASSYLGQIYEQYF. The chain employs TRBV6-2 or TRBV6-3 and TRBJ2-7; 7 positions match TRBD1. V shed 1 base and J 3 bases; nucleotides not matched to a gene: 3. The CDR3 is 14 residues long. CDR1 is MNHEY and CDR2 is SVGEGT in the germline V gene.

The rearrangement joins TRBV7-6 to TRBJ2-7, with D unresolved. The CDR3 is 14 residues long. V dropped 1 base and J dropped 2 bases, with 9 bases sitting between them. Germline CDR1 and CDR2: SGHVS and FNYEAQ. CDR3 sequence reads: CASSLVIGAYEQYF. The CDR3 bases are TGTGCCAGCAGCTTAGTAATTGGGGCCTACGAGCAGTACTTC.

This clonotype was observed at least ten times. The chain carries TRBV4-2 and TRBJ2-7; perhaps TRBD2 as D (6 bases). V lost 0 bases to trimming and J lost 4 bases, with 16 bases between them. Per the germline V gene, CDR1 is LGHNA and CDR2 is YNFKEQ. CDR3 length: 16 residues. The CDR3 here is CASSQDAGPVPYEQYF. Here the CDR3 DNA reads TGTGCCAGCAGCCAAGATGCGGGACCAGTACCTTACGAGCAGTACTTC.